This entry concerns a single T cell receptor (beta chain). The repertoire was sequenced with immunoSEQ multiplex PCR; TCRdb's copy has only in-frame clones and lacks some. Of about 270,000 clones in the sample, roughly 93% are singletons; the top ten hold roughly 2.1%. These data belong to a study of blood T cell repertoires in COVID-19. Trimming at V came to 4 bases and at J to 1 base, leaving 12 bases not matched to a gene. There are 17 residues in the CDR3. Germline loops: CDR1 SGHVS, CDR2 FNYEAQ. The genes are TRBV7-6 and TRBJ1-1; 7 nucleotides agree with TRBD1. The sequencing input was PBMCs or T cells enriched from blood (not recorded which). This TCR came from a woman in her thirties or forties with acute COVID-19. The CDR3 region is CASSSRQGSLANTEAFF. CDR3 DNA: TGTGCCAGCAGCTCCCGACAGGGAAGCTTAGCGAACACTGAAGCTTTCTTT.